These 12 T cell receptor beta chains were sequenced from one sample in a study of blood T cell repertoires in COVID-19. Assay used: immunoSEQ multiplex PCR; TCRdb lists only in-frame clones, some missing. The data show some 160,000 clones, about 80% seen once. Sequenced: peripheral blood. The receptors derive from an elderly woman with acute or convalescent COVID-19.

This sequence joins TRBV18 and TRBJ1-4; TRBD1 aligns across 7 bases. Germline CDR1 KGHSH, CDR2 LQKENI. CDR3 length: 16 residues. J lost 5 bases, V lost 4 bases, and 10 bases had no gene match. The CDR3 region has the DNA TGTGCCAGCTCACGGTTCGAAACACAGGGGAATGAAAAACTGTTTTTT. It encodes CASSRFETQGNEKLFF.

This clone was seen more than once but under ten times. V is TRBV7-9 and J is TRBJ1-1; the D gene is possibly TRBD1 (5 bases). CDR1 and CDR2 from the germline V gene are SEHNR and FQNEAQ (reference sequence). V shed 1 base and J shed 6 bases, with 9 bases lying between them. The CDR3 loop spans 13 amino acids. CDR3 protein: CASSLEGGAEAFF. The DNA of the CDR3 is TGTGCCAGCAGCTTAGAGGGAGGGGCTGAAGCTTTCTTT.

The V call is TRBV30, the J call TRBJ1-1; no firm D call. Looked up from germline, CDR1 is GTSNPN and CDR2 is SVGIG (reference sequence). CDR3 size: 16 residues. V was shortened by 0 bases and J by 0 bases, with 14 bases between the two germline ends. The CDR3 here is CAWSVQLGAMNTEAFF. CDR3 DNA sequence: TGTGCCTGGAGTGTACAATTGGGCGCAATGAACACTGAAGCTTTCTTT.

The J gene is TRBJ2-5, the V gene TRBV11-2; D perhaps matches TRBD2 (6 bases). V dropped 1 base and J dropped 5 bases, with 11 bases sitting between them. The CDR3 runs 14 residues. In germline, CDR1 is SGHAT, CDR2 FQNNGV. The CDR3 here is CASSLGGGVETQYF. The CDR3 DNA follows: TGTGCCAGCAGCTTAGGGGGCGGGGTTGAGACCCAGTACTTC.

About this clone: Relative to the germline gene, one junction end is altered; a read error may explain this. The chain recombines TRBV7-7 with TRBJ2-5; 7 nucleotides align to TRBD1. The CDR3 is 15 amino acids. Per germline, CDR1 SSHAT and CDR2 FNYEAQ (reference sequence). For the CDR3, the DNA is TGTGCTAGCAGCCTAGGGGGCAGTTCCCAAGAGACCCAGTACTTC. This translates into CASSLGGSSQETQYF.

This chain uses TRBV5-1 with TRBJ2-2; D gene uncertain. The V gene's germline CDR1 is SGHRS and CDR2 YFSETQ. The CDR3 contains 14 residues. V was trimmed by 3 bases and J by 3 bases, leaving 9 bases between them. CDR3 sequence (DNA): TGCGCCAGCAGCTGGCGACAACACACCGGGGAGCTGTTTTTT. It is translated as CASSWRQHTGELFF. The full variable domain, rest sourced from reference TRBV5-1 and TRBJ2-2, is KAGVTQTPRYLIKTRGQQVTLSCSPISGHRSVSWYQQTPGQGLQFLFEYFSETQRNKGNFPGRFSGRQFSNSRSEMNVSTLELGDSALYLCASSWRQHTGELFFGEGSRLTVL.

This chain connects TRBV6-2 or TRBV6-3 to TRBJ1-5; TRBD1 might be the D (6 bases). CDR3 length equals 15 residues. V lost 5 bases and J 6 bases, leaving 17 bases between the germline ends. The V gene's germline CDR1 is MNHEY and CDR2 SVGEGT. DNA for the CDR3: TGTGCCAGCAGTCGAGACCAGGGGATCGTTCAGCCCCAGCATTTT. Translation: CASSRDQGIVQPQHF.

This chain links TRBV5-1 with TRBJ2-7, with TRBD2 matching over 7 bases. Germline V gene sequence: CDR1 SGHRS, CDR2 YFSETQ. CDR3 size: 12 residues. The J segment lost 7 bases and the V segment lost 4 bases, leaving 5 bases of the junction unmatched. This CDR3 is CASSPTRGEQYF. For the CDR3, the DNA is TGCGCCAGCAGCCCGACGCGGGGGGAGCAGTACTTC.

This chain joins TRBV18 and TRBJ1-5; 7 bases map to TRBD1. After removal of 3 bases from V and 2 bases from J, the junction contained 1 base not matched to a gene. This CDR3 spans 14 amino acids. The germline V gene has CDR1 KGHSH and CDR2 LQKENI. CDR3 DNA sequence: TGTGCCAGCTCACCGGGGACAGGCAATCAGCCCCAGCATTTT. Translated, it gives CASSPGTGNQPQHF. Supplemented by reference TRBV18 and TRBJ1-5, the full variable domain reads NAGVMQNPRHLVRRRGQEARLRCSPMKGHSHVYWYRQLPEEGLKFMVYLQKENIIDESGMPKERFSAEFPKEGPSILRIQQVVRGDSAAYFCASSPGTGNQPQHFGDGTRLSIL.

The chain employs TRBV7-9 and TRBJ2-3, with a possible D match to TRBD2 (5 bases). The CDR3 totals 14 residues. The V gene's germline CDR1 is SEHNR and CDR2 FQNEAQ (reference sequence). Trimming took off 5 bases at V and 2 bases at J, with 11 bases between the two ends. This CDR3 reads CASSAGWDTDTQYF. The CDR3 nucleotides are TGTGCCAGCAGCGCGGGTTGGGACACAGATACGCAGTATTTT.

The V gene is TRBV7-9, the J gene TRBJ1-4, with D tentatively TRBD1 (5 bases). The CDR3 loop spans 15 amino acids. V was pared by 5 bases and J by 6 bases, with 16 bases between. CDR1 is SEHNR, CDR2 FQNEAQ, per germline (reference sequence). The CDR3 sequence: CASSPRMGGDEKLFF. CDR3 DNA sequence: TGTGCCAGCAGCCCCCGAATGGGGGGGGATGAAAAACTGTTTTTT.

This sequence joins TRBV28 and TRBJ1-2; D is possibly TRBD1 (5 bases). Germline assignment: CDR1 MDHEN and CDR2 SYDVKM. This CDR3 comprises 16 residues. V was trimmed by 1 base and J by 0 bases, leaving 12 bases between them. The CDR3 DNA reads TGTGCCAGCAGTTTATCCCCTCCGACAGCTAACTATGGCTACACCTTC. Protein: CASSLSPPTANYGYTF.